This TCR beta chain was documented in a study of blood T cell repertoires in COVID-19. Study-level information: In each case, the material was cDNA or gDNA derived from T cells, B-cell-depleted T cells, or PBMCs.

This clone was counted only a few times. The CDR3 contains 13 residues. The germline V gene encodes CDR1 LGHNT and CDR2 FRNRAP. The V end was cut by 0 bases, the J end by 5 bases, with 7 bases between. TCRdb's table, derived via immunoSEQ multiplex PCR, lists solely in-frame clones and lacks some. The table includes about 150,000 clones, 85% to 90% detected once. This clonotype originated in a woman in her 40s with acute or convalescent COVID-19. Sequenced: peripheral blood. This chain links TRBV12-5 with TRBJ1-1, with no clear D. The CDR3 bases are TGTGCTAGTGGTTTGGTGGCAGGTACTGAAGCTTTCTTT. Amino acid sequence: CASGLVAGTEAFF.